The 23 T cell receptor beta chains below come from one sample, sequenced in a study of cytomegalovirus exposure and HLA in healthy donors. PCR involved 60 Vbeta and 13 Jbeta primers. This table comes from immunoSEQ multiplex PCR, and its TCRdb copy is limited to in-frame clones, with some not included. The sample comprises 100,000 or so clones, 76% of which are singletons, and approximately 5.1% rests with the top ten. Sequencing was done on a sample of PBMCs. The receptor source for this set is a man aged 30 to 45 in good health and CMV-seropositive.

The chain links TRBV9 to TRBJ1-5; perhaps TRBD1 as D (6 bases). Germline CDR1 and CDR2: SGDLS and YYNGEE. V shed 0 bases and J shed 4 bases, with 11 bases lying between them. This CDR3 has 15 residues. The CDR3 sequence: CASSVEGGPNQPQHF. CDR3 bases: TGTGCCAGCAGCGTAGAGGGGGGGCCAAATCAGCCCCAGCATTTT.

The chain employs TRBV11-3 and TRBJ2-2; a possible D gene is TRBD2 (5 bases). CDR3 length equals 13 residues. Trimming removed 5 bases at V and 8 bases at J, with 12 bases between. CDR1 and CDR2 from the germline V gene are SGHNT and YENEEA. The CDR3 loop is CASSNERAGELFF. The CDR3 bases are TGTGCCAGCAGCAACGAGAGGGCTGGGGAGCTGTTTTTT.

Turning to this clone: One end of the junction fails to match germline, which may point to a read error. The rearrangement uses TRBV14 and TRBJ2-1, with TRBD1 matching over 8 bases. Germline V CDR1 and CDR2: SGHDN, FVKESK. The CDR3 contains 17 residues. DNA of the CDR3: TGTGCCAGCAGCCAAGATTGGGGGACAGGTTCCTTCAATGAGCAGTTCTTC. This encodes CASSQDWGTGSFNEQFF.

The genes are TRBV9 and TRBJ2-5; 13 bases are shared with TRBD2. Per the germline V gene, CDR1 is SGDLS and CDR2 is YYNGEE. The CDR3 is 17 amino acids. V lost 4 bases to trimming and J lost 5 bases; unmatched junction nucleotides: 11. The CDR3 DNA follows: TGTGCCAGCAGCCTCGGACTAGCGGGAGTCGGTGGGGAGACCCAGTACTTC. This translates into CASSLGLAGVGGETQYF.

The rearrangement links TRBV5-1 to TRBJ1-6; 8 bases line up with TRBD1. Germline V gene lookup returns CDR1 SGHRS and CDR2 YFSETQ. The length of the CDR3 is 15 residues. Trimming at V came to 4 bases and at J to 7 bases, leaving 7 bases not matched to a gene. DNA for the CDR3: TGCGCCAGCAGCGGGGAGACAGGGGCCAATTCACCCCTCCACTTT. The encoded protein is CASSGETGANSPLHF.

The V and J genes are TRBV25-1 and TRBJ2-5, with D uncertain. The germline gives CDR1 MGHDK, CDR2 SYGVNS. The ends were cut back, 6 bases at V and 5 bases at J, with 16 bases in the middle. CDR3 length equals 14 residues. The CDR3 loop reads CASSSTADWETQYF. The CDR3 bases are TGTGCCAGCAGCTCTACCGCCGATTGGGAGACCCAGTACTTC.

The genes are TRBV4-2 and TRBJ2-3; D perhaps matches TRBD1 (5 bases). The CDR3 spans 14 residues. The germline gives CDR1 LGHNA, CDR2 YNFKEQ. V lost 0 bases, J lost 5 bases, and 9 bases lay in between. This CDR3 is CASSQEAGIDTQYF. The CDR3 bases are TGTGCCAGCAGCCAAGAGGCAGGGATAGATACGCAGTATTTT.

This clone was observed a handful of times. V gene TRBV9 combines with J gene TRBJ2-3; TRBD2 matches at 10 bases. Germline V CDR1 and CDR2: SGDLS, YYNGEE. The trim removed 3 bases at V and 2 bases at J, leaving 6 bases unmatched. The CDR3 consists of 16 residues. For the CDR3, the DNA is TGTGCCAGCAGCGGCGCTAGCGGGGGAGCCACAGATACGCAGTATTTT. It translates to CASSGASGGATDTQYF.

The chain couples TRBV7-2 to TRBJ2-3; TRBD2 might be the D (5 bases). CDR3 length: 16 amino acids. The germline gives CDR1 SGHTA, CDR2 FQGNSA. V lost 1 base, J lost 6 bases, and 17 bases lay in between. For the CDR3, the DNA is TGTGCCAGCAGCTTAGTTGGCGGGTTCAAGTCCGATACGCAGTATTTT. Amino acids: CASSLVGGFKSDTQYF.

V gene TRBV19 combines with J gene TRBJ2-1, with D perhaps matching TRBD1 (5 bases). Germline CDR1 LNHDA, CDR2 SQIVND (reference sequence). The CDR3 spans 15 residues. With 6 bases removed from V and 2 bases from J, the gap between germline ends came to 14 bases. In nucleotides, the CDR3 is TGTGCCAGTAGGCGGCAGGGTTCCGCCTACAATGAGCAGTTCTTC. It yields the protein CASRRQGSAYNEQFF.

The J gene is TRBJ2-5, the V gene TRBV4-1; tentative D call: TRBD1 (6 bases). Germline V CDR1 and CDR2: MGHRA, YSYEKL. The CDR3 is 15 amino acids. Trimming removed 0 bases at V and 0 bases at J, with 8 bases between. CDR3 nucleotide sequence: TGCGCCAGCAGCCAAGAGAACAGGGACCAAGAGACCCAGTACTTC. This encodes CASSQENRDQETQYF.

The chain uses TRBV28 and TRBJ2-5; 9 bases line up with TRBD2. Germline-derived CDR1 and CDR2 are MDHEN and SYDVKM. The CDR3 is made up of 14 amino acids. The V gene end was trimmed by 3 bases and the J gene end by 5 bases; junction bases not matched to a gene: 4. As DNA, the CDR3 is TGTGCCAGCAGTTTCAGCGGGAGGCTGGAGACCCAGTACTTC. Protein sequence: CASSFSGRLETQYF.

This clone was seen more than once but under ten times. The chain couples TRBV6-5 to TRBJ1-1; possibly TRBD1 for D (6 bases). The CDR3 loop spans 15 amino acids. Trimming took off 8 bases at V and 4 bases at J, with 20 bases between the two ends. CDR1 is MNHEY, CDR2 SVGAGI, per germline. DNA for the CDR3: TGTGCCAGCCTAACCTCAGCGGGGGCCCCCACTGAAGCTTTCTTT. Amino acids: CASLTSAGAPTEAFF.

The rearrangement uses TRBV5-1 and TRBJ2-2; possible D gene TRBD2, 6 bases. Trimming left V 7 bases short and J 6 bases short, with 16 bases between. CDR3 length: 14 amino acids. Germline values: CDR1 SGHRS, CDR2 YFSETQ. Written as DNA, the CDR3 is TGCGCCAGCTGGGAGGTAGCGAGGGCCGGGGAGCTGTTTTTT. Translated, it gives CASWEVARAGELFF.

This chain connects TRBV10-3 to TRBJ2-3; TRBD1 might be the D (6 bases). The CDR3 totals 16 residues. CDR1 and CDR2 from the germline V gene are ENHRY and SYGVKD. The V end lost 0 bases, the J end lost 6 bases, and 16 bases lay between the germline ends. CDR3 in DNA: TGTGCCATCAGTGAGTCGTGGCAGGGGAAGGAGGATACGCAGTATTTT. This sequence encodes CAISESWQGKEDTQYF.

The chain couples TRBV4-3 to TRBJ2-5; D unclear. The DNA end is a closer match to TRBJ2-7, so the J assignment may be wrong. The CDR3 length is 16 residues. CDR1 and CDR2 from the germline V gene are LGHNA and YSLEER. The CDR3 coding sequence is TGCGCCAGCAGCCAAGATTCCCGCCGGAGCTCCTACGAGCAGTACTTC. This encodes CASSQDSRRSSYEQYF.

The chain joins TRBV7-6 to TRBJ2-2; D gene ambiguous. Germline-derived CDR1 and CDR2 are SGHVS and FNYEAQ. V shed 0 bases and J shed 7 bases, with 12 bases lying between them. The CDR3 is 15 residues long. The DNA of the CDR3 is TGTGCCAGCAGCTTAGCGATCTCCATCAGCGGGGAGCTGTTTTTT. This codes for CASSLAISISGELFF.

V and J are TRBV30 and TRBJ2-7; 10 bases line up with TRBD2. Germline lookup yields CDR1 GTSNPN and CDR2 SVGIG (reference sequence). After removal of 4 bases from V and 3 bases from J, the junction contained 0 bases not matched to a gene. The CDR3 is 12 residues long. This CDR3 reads CAWTSGSYEQYF. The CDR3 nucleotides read TGTGCCTGGACTAGCGGGAGCTACGAGCAGTACTTC. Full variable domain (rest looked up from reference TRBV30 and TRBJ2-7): SQTIHQWPATLVQPVGSPLSLECTVEGTSNPNLYWYRQAAGRGLQLLFYSVGIGQISSEVPQNLSASRPQDRQFILSSKKLLLSDSGFYLCAWTSGSYEQYFGPGTRLTVT.

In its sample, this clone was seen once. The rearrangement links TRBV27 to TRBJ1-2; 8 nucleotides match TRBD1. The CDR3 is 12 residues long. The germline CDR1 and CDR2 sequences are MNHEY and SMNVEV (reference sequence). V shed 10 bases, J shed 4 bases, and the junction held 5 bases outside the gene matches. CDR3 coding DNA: TGTGCCACCCGGGACAGGTTCTATGGCTACACCTTC. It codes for CATRDRFYGYTF.

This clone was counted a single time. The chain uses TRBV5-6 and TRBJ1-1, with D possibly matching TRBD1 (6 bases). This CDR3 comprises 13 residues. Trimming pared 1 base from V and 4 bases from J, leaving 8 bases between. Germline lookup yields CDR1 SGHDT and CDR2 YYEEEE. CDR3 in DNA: TGTGCCAGCAGCTTGTCAGGGGCCACTGAAGCTTTCTTT. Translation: CASSLSGATEAFF. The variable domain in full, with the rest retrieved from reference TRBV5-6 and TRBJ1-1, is DAGVTQSPTHLIKTRGQQVTLRCSPKSGHDTVSWYQQALGQGPQFIFQYYEEEERQRGNFPDRFSGHQFPNYSSELNVNALLLGDSALYLCASSLSGATEAFFGQGTRLTVV.

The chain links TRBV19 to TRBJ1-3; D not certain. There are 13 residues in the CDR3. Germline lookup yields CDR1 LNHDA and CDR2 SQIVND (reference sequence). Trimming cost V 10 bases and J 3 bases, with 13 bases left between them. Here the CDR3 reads CATQREYGNTIYF. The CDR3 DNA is TGTGCCACCCAGAGGGAGTATGGAAACACCATATATTTT.

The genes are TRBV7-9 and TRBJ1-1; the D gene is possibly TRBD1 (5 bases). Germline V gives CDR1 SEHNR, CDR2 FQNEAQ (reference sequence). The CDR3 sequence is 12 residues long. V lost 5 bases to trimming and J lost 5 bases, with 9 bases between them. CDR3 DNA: TGTGCCAGCAGCCGAACAGGAACTGAAGCTTTCTTT. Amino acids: CASSRTGTEAFF. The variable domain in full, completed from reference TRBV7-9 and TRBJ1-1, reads DTGVSQNPRHKITKRGQNVTFRCDPISEHNRLYWYRQTLGQGPEFLTYFQNEAQLEKSRLLSDRFSAERPKGSFSTLEIQRTEQGDSAMYLCASSRTGTEAFFGQGTRLTVV.

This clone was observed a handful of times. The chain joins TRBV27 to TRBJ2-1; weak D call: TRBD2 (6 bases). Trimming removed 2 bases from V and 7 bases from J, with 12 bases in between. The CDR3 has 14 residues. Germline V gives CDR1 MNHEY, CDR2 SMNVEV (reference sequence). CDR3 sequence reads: CASSLGGVWNEQFF. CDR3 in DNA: TGTGCCAGCAGTTTAGGAGGGGTCTGGAATGAGCAGTTCTTC.